This T cell receptor (beta chain) comes out of a study of T-cell reconstitution after alpha-beta-depleted transplantation in children. Study-level points and caveats: Two months or so post-transplant, alpha-beta T cells reportedly derived from several hundred expanded graft clones. Among T cells one year after transplant, newly produced cells accounted for most counts and diversity. Recipient T cells and thymic progenitors that survived gave rise to the high TCRbeta diversity observed at day 60 in some patients.

This clonotype was seen a few times. No antigen is known for it. This CDR3 region has 13 residues. The V and J ends lost 2 bases and 6 bases respectively, with 8 bases between them. Unique molecular identifiers were incorporated when the TCRbeta library was constructed. TCRdb used MiXCR to reprocess the PCR reads, holding one entry per CDR3 protein. This table holds some 830,000 distinct CDR3 sequences, roughly 15% found once. Sequencing used PBMCs, mostly from graft donor cells, obtained 360 days after TCRalphabeta/CD19-depleted stem cell transplant. The origin of this receptor is a male patient younger than 18 who had a stem cell transplant for acute lymphoblastic leukemia, so the T cells may come from the graft donor. This chain uses TRBV12-3 or TRBV12-4 with TRBJ2-1, with D uncertain. The CDR3 DNA follows: TGTGCCAGCAGTTTAAGTTGGGTCAATGAGCAGTTCTTC. It translates to CASSLSWVNEQFF.